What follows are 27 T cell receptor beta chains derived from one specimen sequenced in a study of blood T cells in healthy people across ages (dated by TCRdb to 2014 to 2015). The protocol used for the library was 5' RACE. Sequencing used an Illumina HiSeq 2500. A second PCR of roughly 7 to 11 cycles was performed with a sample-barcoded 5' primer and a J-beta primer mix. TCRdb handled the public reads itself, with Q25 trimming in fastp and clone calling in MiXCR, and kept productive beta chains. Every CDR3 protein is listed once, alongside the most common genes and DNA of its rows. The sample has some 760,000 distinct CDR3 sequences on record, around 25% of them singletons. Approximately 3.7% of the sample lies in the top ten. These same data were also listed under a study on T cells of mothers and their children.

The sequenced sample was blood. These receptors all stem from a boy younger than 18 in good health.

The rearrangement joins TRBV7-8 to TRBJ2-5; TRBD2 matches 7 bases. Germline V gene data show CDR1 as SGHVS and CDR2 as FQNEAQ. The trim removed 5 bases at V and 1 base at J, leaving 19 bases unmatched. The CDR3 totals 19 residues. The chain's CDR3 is CASSPPGGDPRWGQETQYF. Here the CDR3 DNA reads TGTGCCAGCAGCCCACCTGGGGGGGACCCAAGATGGGGCCAAGAGACCCAGTACTTC.

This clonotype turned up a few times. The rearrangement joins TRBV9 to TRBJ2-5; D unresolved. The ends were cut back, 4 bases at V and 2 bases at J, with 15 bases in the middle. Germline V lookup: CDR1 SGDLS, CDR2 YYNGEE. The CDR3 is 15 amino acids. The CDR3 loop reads CASSPLPDGQETQYF. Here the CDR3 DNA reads TGTGCCAGCAGCCCTCTCCCGGACGGTCAAGAGACCCAGTACTTC. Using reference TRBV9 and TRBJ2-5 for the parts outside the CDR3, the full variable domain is DSGVTQTPKHLITATGQRVTLRCSPRSGDLSVYWYQQSLDQGLQFLIQYYNGEERAKGNILERFSAQQFPDLHSELNLSSLELGDSALYFCASSPLPDGQETQYFGPGTRLLVL.

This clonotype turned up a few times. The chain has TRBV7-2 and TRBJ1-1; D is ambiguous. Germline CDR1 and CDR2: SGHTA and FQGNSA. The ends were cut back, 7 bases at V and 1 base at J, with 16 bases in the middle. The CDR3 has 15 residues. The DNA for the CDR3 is TGTGCCAGCACCTTCGTCCAGTCCGCGAACACTGAAGCTTTCTTT. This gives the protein CASTFVQSANTEAFF.

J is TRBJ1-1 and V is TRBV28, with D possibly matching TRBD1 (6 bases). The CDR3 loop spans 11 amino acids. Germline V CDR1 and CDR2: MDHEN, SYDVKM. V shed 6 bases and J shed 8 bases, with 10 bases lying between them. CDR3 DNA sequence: TGTGCCAGCAGGGACAGAGGAGAAGCTTTCTTT. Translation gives CASRDRGEAFF.

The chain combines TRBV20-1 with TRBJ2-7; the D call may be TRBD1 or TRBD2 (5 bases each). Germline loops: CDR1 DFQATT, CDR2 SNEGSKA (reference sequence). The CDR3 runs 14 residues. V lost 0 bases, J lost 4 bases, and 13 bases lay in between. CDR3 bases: TGCAGTGCTAGAGATCTCGAAGAGGGGTACGAGCAGTACTTC. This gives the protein CSARDLEEGYEQYF.

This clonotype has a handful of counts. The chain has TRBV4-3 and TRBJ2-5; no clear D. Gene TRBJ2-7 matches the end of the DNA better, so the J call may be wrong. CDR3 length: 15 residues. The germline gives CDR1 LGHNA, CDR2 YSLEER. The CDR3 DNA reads TGCGCCAGCAGCCAAGATAAAACACCCGGGTACGAGCAGTACTTC. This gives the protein CASSQDKTPGYEQYF.

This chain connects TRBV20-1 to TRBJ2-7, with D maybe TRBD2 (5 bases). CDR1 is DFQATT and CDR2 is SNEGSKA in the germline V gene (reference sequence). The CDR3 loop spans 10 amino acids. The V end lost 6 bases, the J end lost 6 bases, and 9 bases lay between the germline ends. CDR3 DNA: TGCAGTGCCCTCGGAGGCGAGCAGTACTTC. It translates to CSALGGEQYF.

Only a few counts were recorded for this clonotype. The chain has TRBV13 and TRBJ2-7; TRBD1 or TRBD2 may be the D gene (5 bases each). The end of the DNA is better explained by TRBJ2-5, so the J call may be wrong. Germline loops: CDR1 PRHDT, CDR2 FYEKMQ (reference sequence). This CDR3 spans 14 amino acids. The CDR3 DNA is TGTGCCAGCAGCTTAAGGGGACACCAAGAGACCCAGTACTTC. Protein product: CASSLRGHQETQYF.

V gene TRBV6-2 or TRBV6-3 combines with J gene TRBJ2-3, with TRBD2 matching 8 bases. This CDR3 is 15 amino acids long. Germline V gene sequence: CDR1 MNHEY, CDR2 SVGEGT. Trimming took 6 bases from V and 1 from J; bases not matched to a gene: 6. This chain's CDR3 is CASRHPTSGTDTQYF. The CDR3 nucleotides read TGTGCCAGCAGACACCCGACTAGCGGCACAGATACGCAGTATTTT.

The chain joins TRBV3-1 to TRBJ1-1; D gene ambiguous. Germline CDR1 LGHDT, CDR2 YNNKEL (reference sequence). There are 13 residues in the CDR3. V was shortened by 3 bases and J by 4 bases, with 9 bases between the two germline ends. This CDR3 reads CASSQGSGTEAFF. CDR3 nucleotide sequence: TGTGCCAGCAGCCAGGGGTCCGGCACTGAAGCTTTCTTT.

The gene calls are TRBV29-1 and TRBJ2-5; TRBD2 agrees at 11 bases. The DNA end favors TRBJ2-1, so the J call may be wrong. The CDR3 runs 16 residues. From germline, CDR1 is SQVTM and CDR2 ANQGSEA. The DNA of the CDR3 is TGCAGCGTTGATGGACTAGCGGGTGCCGAGGGCTATGAGCAGTTCTTC. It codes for CSVDGLAGAEGYEQFF.

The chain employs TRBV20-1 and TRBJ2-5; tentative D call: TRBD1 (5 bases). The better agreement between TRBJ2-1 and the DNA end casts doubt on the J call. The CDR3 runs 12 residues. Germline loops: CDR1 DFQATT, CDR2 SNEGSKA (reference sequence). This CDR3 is CSAHIGVYEQFF. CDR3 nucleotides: TGCAGTGCACACATAGGGGTCTATGAGCAGTTCTTC.

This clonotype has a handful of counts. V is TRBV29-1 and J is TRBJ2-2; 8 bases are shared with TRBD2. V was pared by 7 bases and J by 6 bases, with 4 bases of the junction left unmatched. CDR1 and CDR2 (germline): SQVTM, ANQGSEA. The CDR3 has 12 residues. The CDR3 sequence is CSAGLAAGELFF. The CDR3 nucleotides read TGCAGCGCCGGACTAGCCGCCGGGGAGCTGTTTTTT.

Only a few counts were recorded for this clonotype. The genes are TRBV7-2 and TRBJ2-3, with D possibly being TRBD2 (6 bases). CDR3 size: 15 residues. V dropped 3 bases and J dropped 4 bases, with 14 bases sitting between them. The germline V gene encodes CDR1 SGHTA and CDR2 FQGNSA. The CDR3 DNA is TGTGCCAGCAGCTTGGGGGACTGGGGCGCAGATACGCAGTATTTT. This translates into CASSLGDWGADTQYF.

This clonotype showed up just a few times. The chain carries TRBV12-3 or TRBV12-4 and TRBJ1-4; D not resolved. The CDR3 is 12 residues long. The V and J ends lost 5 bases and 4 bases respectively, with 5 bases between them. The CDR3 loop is CASSVNNEKLFF. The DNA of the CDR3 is TGTGCCAGCAGTGTCAATAATGAAAAACTGTTTTTT.

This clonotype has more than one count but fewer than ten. The CDR3 coding sequence is TGTGCCAGCAGCAGGGGTACAGGGGGCACTGAAGCTTTCTTT. This codes for CASSRGTGGTEAFF. This chain links TRBV21-1 with TRBJ1-1; TRBD1 was called by the table and not checked on the DNA. TRBV21-1 is a listed pseudogene. There are 14 residues in the CDR3.

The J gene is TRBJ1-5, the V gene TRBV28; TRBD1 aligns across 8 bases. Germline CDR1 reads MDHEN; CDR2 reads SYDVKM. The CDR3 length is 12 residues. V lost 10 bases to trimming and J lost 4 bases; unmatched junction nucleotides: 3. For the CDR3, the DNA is TGTGCCAACGGACAGGGTAATCAGCCCCAGCATTTT. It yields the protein CANGQGNQPQHF.

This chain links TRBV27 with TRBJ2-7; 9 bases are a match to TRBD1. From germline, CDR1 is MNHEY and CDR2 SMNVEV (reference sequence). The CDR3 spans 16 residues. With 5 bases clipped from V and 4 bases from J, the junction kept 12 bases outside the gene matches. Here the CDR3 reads CASSTIPGQGIYEQYF. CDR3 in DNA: TGTGCCAGCAGTACAATTCCGGGACAGGGAATTTACGAGCAGTACTTC.

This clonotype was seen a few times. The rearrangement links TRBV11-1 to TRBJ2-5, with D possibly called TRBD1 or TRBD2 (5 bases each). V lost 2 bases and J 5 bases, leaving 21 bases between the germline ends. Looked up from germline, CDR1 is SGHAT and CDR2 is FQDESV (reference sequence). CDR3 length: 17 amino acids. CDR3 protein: CASSLQLPEEDNETQYF. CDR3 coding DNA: TGTGCCAGCAGCTTACAGCTTCCCGAGGAGGACAATGAGACCCAGTACTTC.

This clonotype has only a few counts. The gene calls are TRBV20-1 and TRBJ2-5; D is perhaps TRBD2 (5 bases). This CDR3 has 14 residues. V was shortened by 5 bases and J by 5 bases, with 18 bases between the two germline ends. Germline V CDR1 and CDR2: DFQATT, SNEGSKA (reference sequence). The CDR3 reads CSALPPRGAETQYF. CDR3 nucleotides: TGCAGTGCTCTTCCTCCCCGGGGAGCTGAGACCCAGTACTTC.

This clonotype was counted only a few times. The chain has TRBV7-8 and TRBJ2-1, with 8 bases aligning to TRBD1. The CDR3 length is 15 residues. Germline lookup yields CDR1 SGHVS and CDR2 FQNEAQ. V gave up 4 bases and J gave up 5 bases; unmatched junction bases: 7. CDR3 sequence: CASSSGDRINNEQFF. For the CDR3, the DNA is TGTGCCAGCAGCTCCGGGGACAGGATAAACAATGAGCAGTTCTTC.

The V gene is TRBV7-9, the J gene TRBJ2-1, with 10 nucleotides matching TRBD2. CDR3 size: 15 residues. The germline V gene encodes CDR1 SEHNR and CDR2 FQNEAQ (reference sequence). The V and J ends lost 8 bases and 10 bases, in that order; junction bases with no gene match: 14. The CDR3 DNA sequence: TGTGCCAGCTCCTCTAGCGGGGGACCTTCCGAAGAGCAGTTCTTC. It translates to CASSSSGGPSEEQFF.

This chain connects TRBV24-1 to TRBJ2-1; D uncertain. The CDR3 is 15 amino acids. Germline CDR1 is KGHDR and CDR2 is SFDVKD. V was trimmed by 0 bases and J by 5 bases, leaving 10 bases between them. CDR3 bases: TGTGCCACCAGTGATTTGCAATTCAGAGACAATGAGCAGTTCTTC. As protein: CATSDLQFRDNEQFF.

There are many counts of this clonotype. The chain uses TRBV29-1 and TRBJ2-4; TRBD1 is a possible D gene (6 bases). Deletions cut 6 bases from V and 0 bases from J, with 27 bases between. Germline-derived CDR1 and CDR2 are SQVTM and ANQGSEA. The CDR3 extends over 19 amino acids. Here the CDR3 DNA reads TGCAGCGTAAACCCGCTCCGGACAGATATAAGACTAGCCAAAAACATTCAGTACTTC. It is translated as CSVNPLRTDIRLAKNIQYF.

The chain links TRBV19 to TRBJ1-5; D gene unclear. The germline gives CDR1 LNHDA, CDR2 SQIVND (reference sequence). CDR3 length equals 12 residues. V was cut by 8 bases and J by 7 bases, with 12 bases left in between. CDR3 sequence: CASQTLSQPQHF. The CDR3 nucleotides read TGTGCCAGTCAGACTCTCAGCCAGCCCCAGCATTTT.

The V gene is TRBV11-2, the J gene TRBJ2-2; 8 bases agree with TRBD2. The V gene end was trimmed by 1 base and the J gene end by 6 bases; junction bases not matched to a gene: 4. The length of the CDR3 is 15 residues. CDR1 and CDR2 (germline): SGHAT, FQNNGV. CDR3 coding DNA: TGTGCCAGCAGCTTAGGGCTAGCGGGCGCCGGGGAGCTGTTTTTT. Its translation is CASSLGLAGAGELFF.

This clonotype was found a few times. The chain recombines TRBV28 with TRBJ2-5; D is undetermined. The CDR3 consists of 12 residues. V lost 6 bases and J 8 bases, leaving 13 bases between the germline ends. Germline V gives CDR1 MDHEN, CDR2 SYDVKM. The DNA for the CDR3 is TGTGCCAGCAGACCCGGGCCGCGAACCCAGTACTTC. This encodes CASRPGPRTQYF.